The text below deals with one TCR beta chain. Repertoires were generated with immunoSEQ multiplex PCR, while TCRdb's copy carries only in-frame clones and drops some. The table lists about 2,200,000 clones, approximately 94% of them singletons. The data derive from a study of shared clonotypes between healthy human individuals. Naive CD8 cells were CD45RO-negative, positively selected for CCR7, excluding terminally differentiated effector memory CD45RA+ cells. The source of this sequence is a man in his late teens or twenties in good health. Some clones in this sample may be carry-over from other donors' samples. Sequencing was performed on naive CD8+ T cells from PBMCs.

CDR3 in amino acids: CASSVGTLRGTRDTQYF. CDR3 in DNA: TGTGCCAGCAGCGTAGGAACCCTCAGGGGCACAAGGGATACGCAGTATTTT. The chain joins TRBV9 to TRBJ2-3; D possibly corresponds to TRBD1 (6 bases). V was trimmed by 0 bases and J by 6 bases, leaving 20 bases between them. Germline V gene sequence: CDR1 SGDLS, CDR2 YYNGEE. The CDR3 extends over 17 amino acids.